The T cell receptor (beta chain) under discussion was sequenced for a study of cytomegalovirus exposure and HLA in healthy donors. Sequencing was performed with immunoSEQ multiplex PCR; in TCRdb, only in-frame clones are kept and a portion is missing. The sample yields approximately 120,000 clones, 94% seen once. Broader study findings: Among TCR beta chains, those listed as cytomegalovirus-associated numbered approximately 150. A few chains tied to CMV proved CMV antigen-specific in vitro.

This clone was found a few times. The antigen is not known. Sequencing was performed on PBMCs. This TCR came from a woman under 30 in good health and CMV-seronegative.

The CDR3 region has the DNA TGTGCCAGCTCCAGGTCTCAAAACAATGAGCAGTTCTTC. Residues: CASSRSQNNEQFF. The rearrangement links TRBV9 to TRBJ2-1; no definite D call. The CDR3 extends over 13 amino acids. V shed 7 bases and J shed 5 bases, with 13 bases lying between them. CDR1 SGDLS and CDR2 YYNGEE come from the germline V gene.